Each of the 2 T cell receptor beta chains below was sequenced from the same sample in a study of prognosis after radiotherapy for stage I lung cancer. Genomic DNA was the source, and TCR beta CDR3 was amplified from it by two-round multiplex PCR. The authors ran first-round PCR with primers specific to each TRBV and TRBJ gene. TCRdb reprocessed the multiplex PCR reads with MiXCR, giving one entry per CDR3 protein. The sample lists around 63,000 distinct CDR3 sequences, around 27% occurring once. Source: PBMCs, taken before or after stereotactic body radiation therapy (not recorded which). The receptors here all came from a donor aged 50 or older with non-small cell lung cancer.

There are many counts of this clonotype. This CDR3 reads CSAPGTGANVLTF. CDR3 in DNA: TGCAGTGCCCCCGGGACTGGGGCCAACGTCCTGACTTTC. V and J are TRBV20-1 and TRBJ2-6, with a possible D match to TRBD2 (5 bases). Trimming took off 6 bases at V and 2 bases at J, with 8 bases between the two ends. Germline lookup yields CDR1 DFQATT and CDR2 SNEGSKA (reference sequence). The CDR3 length is 13 residues.

The rearrangement links TRBV30 to TRBJ1-6; D gene uncertain. Trimming stripped 6 bases from V and 7 bases from J, with 19 bases between. The germline V gene encodes CDR1 GTSNPN and CDR2 SVGIG (reference sequence). This CDR3 contains 15 residues. The CDR3, as DNA: TGTGCCTGTAGGCGGTGGAAGGATTACAATTCACCCCTCCACTTT. Amino acid sequence: CACRRWKDYNSPLHF. Looking up the rest from reference TRBV30 and TRBJ1-6 gives the full variable domain: SQTIHQWPATLVQPVGSPLSLECTVEGTSNPNLYWYRQAAGRGLQLLFYSVGIGQISSEVPQNLSASRPQDRQFILSSKKLLLSDSGFYLCACRRWKDYNSPLHFGNGTRLTVT.